These T cell receptor beta chains were read from a single sample in a study of cytomegalovirus exposure and HLA in healthy donors. Produced via immunoSEQ multiplex PCR; TCRdb's table is partial and in-frame only. The data hold over 150,000 clones, with 80% observed a single time. The sequenced sample consisted of PBMCs. These receptors all stem from a man aged 30 to 45 in good health and CMV-seropositive. The CDR3 runs from the conserved cysteine through the conserved F or W. The D gene is left open where the match is weak. Expanded clones are given a class, and other clones once, few, many or no size at all.

>TRBD1|TRBV15|few|TRBJ2-2
TGTGCCACCAGCAGAAACCGGGACAGGGGGCTCACCGGGGAGCTGTTTTTT
CATSRNRDRGLTGELFF
>TRBD2|TRBV28|NA|TRBJ2-7
TGTGCCAGCAGTCCTAGCGGAGACTCCTACGAGCAGTACTTC
CASSPSGDSYEQYF
>NA|TRBV19|NA|TRBJ2-7
TGTGCCAGTAGTATCGACACAGGGCCGTACGAGCAGTACTTC
CASSIDTGPYEQYF
>NA|TRBV28|NA|TRBJ1-3
TGTGCCAGCAGCCCCCGGGCCAGGGCTGGAAACACCATATATTTT
CASSPRARAGNTIYF
>TRBD1|TRBV9|few|TRBJ1-5
TGTGCCAGCAGCAAAACAGGGGCGAGCAATCAGCCCCAGCATTTT
CASSKTGASNQPQHF
>TRBD2|TRBV10-2|NA|TRBJ2-1
TGCGCCAGCAGAGGTTGGACTAGCGACAATGAGCAGTTCTTC
CASRGWTSDNEQFF
>NA|TRBV19|NA|TRBJ1-1
TGTGCCAGTACCCGAGGTGGAAAAGGGAACACTGAAGCTTTCTTT
CASTRGGKGNTEAFF
>TRBD1|TRBV25-1|NA|TRBJ1-4
TGTGCCAGCAGTGACCTACAGGGGACGGGAGAAAAACTGTTTTTT
CASSDLQGTGEKLFF
>TRBD1|TRBV9|NA|TRBJ1-2
TGTGCCAGCAGCGACCGGGACAGGGTGGATGGCTACACCTTC
CASSDRDRVDGYTF
>NA|TRBV5-1|once|TRBJ1-2
TGCGCCAGCAGGATGACAAACTATGGCTACACCTTC
CASRMTNYGYTF
>TRBD1|TRBV7-9|NA|TRBJ1-4
TGTGCCAGCAGCTTTTATATCGACAGGGACCTTGAAAAACTGTTTTTT
CASSFYIDRDLEKLFF
>TRBD1|TRBV28|NA|TRBJ1-2
TGTGCCAGCAGTGCCTCGGGACAGGGTTTCGGAGCTAACTATGGCTACACCTTC
CASSASGQGFGANYGYTF
>TRBD1|TRBV6-6|NA|TRBJ2-7
TGTGCCAGCAGCAGAACAGGGGGCGATCTTTACGAGCAGTACTTC
CASSRTGGDLYEQYF
>TRBD2|TRBV7-2|NA|TRBJ2-2
TGTGCCAGCAGCTGGGAGGGCCAAATCGGGGAGCTGTTTTTT
CASSWEGQIGELFF
>TRBD2|TRBV6-5|NA|TRBJ2-2
TGTGCCAGCAGACTAGCGGTTAACACCGGGGAGCTGTTTTTT
CASRLAVNTGELFF
>NA|TRBV10-3|NA|TRBJ2-2
TGTGCCATCAGTGAGGGACGGACTGGGGAGCTGTTTTTT
CAISEGRTGELFF
>NA|TRBV27|NA|TRBJ2-2
TGTGCCAGCAGTCCCCTTGGAGCGGGCTTAAGAGGGGAGCTGTTTTTT
CASSPLGAGLRGELFF
>NA|TRBV14|once|TRBJ2-7
TGTGCCAGCAGCCAAGCATACGAGCAGTACTTC
CASSQAYEQYF
>TRBD2|TRBV4-2|few|TRBJ2-3
TGTGCCAGCAGCCAAGAGGCTAGCGGGGGGGCCGCAGATACGCAGTATTTT
CASSQEASGGAADTQYF
>NA|TRBV6-5|NA|TRBJ2-7
TGTGCCAGCAGTCCGGTGCACGGACATGTGTACGAGCAGTACTTC
CASSPVHGHVYEQYF
>TRBD2|TRBV6-4|NA|TRBJ2-2
TGTGCCAGCAGTGAAGGCGGGGGAACCGGGGAGCTGTTTTTT
CASSEGGGTGELFF
>NA|TRBV25-1|NA|TRBJ2-3
TGTGCCAGCAGTGAATTACAAGATACGCAGTATTTT
CASSELQDTQYF
>NA|TRBV6-5|once|TRBJ1-4
TGTGCCAGCAGTTACGGGGGCAAAGATGAAAAACTGTTTTTT
CASSYGGKDEKLFF
>NA|TRBV6-1|NA|TRBJ1-5
TGTGCCAGCAGTGAATGGGCAGTTAGCAATCAGCCCCAGCATTTT
CASSEWAVSNQPQHF
>NA|TRBV7-3|NA|TRBJ2-1
TGTGCCAGCAGCTTAAATGCCCATAAGCGGGTCCCCTACAATGAGCAGTTCTTC
CASSLNAHKRVPYNEQFF
>NA|TRBV5-4|once|TRBJ1-5
TGTGCCAGCAGCTTACAGGGTCTCAATCAGCCCCAGCATTTT
CASSLQGLNQPQHF
>NA|TRBV5-1|NA|TRBJ2-3
TGCGCCAGCAGCCGGCCACAAGGAGCAGATACGCAGTATTTT
CASSRPQGADTQYF
>TRBD2|TRBV6-1|NA|TRBJ2-5
TGTGCCAGCAGCCGAGTAGCGGGAGCCCAGACCCAGTACTTC
CASSRVAGAQTQYF
>NA|TRBV7-9|NA|TRBJ1-2
TGTGCCAGCAGCCCAATAACCCAGGACTCTAACTATGGCTACACCTTC
CASSPITQDSNYGYTF
>NA|TRBV4-2|NA|TRBJ2-6
TGTGCCAGCAGCCAAGAACAGGCTGGGGCCAACGTCCTGACTTTC
CASSQEQAGANVLTF
>NA|TRBV27|NA|TRBJ1-2
TGTGCCAGCAGGGGCAGCTATGGCTACACCTTC
CASRGSYGYTF
>NA|TRBV12-5|NA|TRBJ2-3
TGTGCTAGTGCAGACAGGTGGGGGAGCACAGATACGCAGTATTTT
CASADRWGSTDTQYF
>TRBD1|TRBV30|NA|TRBJ2-7
TGTGCCTGGAGCCCGGGACAGGCCTACGAGCAGTACTTC
CAWSPGQAYEQYF
>NA|TRBV2|NA|TRBJ1-2
TGTGCCAGCAGTGTGTTGTTTATGTCTAACTATGGCTACACCTTC
CASSVLFMSNYGYTF
>NA|TRBV6-6|NA|TRBJ2-3
TGTGCCAGCAGCCACCGAGAGGCGGGAGATACGCAGTATTTT
CASSHREAGDTQYF
>NA|TRBV6-5|NA|TRBJ1-1
TGTGCCAGCAGTTACCCTGGGGGAGGCACTGAAGCTTTCTTT
CASSYPGGGTEAFF
>TRBD1|TRBV7-9|NA|TRBJ1-1
TGTGCCAGCAGCGGCATAGACAGGGGACGCACTGAAGCTTTCTTT
CASSGIDRGRTEAFF
>TRBD1|TRBV6-5|NA|TRBJ1-1
TGTGCCAGCAGTTACGGGGACAGGGGGAACACTGAAGCTTTCTTT
CASSYGDRGNTEAFF
>TRBD2|TRBV7-9|few|TRBJ2-5
TGTGCCAGCGTCAGGAGACCGCTGACTAGCGGGGGAAGAGAGACCCAGTACTTC
CASVRRPLTSGGRETQYF
>NA|TRBV7-9|NA|TRBJ1-1
TGTGCCAGCAGCTTAGGTCAAGGGGGAAAAGCTTTCTTT
CASSLGQGGKAFF
>NA|TRBV10-2|few|TRBJ2-7
TGCGCCAGCAAGGCCGGGACTGGGGTCCACGAGCAGTACTTC
CASKAGTGVHEQYF
>TRBD2|TRBV7-9|NA|TRBJ2-1
TGTGCCAGCAGCTTACTAGCGGGGGGCTACAATGAGCAGTTCTTC
CASSLLAGGYNEQFF
>NA|TRBV5-1|NA|TRBJ2-3
TGCGCCAGCAGCTTTGGAGGGGGGGATAGCACAGATACGCAGTATTTT
CASSFGGGDSTDTQYF
>NA|TRBV14|NA|TRBJ2-1
TGTGCCAGCAGCCAAGAGAAGAGGGCTAGCAGCCCCGGTGAGCAGTTCTTC
CASSQEKRASSPGEQFF
>TRBD1|TRBV5-1|once|TRBJ1-2
TGCGCCAGCAGCTTGGAGGGGGCTGGCGGCTACACCTTC
CASSLEGAGGYTF
>TRBD1|TRBV5-4|once|TRBJ2-7
TGTGCCAGCAGCTACAACCGACAGGGGGCAGCGGCCGAGCAGTACTTC
CASSYNRQGAAAEQYF
>NA|TRBV28|NA|TRBJ2-3
TGTGCCAGCAGTCCTACTTCGGGTGGGGGGAGCGGATCAAGCACAGATACGCAGTATTTT
CASSPTSGGGSGSSTDTQYF